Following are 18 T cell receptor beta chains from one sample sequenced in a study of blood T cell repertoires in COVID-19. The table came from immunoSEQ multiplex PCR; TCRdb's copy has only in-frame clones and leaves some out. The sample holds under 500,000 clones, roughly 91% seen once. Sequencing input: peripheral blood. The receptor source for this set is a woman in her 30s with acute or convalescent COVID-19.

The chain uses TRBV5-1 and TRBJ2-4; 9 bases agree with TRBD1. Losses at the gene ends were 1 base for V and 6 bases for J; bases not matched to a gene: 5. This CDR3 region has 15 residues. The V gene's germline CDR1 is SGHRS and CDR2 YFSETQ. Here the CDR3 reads CASSLMGQGGNIQYF. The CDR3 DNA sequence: TGCGCCAGCAGCTTGATGGGACAGGGAGGAAACATTCAGTACTTC.

In DNA, the CDR3 is TGCAGTGCTAGTCGGACTAGCGGCAGGGGTACGCAGTATTTT. Protein: CSASRTSGRGTQYF. This chain connects TRBV20-1 to TRBJ2-3, with 10 bases aligning to TRBD2. Per germline, CDR1 DFQATT and CDR2 SNEGSKA (reference sequence). V was clipped by 3 bases and J by 8 bases; unmatched bases: 8. CDR3 length equals 14 residues.

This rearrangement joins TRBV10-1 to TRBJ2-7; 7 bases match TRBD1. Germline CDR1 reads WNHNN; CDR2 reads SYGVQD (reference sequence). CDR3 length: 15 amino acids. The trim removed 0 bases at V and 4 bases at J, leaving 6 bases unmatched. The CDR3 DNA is TGCGCCAGCAGTGAGTCAAAACGGACAGGTTACGAGCAGTACTTC. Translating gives CASSESKRTGYEQYF.

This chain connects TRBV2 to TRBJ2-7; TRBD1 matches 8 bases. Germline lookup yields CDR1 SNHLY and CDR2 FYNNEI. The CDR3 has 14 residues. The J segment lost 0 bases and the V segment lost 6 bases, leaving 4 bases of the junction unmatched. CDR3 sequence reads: CASSRTGSSYEQYF. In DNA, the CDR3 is TGTGCCAGCAGCCGGACAGGGAGCTCCTACGAGCAGTACTTC.

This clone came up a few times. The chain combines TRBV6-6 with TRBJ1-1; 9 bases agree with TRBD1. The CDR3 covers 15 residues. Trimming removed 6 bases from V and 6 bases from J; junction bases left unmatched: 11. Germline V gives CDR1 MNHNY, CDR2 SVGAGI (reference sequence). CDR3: CASRLITGGVAEAFF. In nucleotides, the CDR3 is TGTGCCAGCAGACTTATAACAGGGGGCGTCGCTGAAGCTTTCTTT.

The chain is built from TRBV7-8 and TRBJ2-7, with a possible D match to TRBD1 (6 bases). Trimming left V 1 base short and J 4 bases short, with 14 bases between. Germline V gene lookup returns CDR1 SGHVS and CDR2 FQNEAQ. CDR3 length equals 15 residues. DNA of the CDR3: TGTGCCAGCAGCTTAGGAGGGGGTGGGATTTACGAGCAGTACTTC. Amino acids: CASSLGGGGIYEQYF. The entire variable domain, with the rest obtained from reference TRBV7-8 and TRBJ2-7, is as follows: GAGVSQSPRYKVAKRGQDVALRCDPISGHVSLFWYQQALGQGPEFLTYFQNEAQLDKSGLPSDRFFAERPEGSVSTLKIQRTQQEDSAVYLCASSLGGGGIYEQYFGPGTRLTVT.

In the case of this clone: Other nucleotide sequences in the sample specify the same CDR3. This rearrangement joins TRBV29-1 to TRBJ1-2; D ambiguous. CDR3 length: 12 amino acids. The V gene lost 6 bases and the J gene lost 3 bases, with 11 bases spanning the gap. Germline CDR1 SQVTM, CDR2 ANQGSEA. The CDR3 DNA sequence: TGCAGCGTAGAGACGGGATACTATGGCTACACCTTC. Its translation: CSVETGYYGYTF.

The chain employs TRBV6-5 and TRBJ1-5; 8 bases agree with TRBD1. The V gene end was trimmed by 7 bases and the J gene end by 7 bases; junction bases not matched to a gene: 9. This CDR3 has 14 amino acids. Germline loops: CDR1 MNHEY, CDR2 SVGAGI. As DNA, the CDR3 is TGTGCCAGCAAAGGGGGACAGGACCGCCAGCCCCAGCATTTT. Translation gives CASKGGQDRQPQHF.

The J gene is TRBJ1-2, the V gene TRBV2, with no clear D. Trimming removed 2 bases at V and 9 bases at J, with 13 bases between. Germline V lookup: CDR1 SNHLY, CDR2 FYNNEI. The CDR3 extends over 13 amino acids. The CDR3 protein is CASSESNAMRYTF. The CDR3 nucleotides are TGTGCCAGCAGTGAATCTAATGCTATGCGCTACACCTTC.

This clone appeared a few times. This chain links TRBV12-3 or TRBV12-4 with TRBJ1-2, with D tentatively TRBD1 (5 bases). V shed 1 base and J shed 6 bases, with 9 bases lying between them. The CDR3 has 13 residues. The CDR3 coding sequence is TGTGCCAGCAGTTTAGGGACAAGTAATGGCTACACCTTC. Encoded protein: CASSLGTSNGYTF.

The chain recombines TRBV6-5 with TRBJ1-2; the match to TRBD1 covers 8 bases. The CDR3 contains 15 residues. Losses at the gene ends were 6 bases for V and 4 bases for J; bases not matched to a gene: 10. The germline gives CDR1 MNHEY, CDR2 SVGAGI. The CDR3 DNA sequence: TGTGCCAGCAGCCTCAGACAGGGGACTTCCTATGGCTACACCTTC. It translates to CASSLRQGTSYGYTF.

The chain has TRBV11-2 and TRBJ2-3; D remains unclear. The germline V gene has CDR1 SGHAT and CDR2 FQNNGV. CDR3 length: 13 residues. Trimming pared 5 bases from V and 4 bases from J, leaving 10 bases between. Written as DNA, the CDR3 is TGTGCCAGCAGCCACTCGGCGGCAGATACGCAGTATTTT. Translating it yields CASSHSAADTQYF.

CDR3 residues: CASSLRDRGLDEQFF. In DNA form, the CDR3 reads TGTGCCAGCAGCTTAAGGGACAGGGGGCTCGATGAGCAGTTCTTC. The chain uses TRBV11-3 and TRBJ2-1; 12 bases map to TRBD1. Germline CDR1 SGHNT, CDR2 YENEEA. V lost 2 bases, J lost 8 bases, and 4 bases stayed unmatched. This CDR3 is built from 15 residues.

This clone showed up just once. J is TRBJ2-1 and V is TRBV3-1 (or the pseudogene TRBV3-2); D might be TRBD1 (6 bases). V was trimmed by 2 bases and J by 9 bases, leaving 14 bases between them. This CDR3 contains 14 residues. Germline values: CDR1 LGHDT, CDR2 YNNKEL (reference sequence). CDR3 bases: TGTGCCAGCAGCCAAAACTTTCTAGGGGGTGAGCAGTTCTTC. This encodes CASSQNFLGGEQFF.

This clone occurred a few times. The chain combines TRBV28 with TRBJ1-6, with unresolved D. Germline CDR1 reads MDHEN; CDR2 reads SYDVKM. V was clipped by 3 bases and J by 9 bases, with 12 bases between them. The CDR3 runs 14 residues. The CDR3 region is CASSFGQNRSPLHF. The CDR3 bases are TGTGCCAGCAGTTTTGGGCAGAACCGTTCACCCCTCCACTTT.

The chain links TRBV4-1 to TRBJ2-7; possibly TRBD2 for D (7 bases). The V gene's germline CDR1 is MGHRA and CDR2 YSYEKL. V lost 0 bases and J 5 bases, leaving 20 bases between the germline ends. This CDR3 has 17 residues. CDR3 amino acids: CASSQDLAGADKDEQYF. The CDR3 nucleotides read TGCGCCAGCAGCCAAGATCTGGCGGGGGCAGACAAGGACGAGCAGTACTTC.

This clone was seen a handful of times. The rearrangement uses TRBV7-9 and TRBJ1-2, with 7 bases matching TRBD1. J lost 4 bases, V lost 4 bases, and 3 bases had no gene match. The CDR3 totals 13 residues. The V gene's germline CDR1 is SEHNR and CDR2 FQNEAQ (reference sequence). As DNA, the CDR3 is TGTGCCAGCAGCTCGGGACAGCTCTATGGCTACACCTTC. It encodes CASSSGQLYGYTF. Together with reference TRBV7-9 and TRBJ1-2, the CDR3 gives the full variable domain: DTGVSQNPRHKITKRGQNVTFRCDPISEHNRLYWYRQTLGQGPEFLTYFQNEAQLEKSRLLSDRFSAERPKGSFSTLEIQRTEQGDSAMYLCASSSGQLYGYTFGSGTRLTVV.

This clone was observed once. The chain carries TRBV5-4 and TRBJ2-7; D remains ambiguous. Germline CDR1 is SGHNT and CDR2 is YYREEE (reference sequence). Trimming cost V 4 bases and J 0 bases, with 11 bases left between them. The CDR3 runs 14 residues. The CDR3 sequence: CASSPRSDSYEQYF. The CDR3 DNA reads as TGTGCCAGCAGCCCCCGGTCCGACTCCTACGAGCAGTACTTC.